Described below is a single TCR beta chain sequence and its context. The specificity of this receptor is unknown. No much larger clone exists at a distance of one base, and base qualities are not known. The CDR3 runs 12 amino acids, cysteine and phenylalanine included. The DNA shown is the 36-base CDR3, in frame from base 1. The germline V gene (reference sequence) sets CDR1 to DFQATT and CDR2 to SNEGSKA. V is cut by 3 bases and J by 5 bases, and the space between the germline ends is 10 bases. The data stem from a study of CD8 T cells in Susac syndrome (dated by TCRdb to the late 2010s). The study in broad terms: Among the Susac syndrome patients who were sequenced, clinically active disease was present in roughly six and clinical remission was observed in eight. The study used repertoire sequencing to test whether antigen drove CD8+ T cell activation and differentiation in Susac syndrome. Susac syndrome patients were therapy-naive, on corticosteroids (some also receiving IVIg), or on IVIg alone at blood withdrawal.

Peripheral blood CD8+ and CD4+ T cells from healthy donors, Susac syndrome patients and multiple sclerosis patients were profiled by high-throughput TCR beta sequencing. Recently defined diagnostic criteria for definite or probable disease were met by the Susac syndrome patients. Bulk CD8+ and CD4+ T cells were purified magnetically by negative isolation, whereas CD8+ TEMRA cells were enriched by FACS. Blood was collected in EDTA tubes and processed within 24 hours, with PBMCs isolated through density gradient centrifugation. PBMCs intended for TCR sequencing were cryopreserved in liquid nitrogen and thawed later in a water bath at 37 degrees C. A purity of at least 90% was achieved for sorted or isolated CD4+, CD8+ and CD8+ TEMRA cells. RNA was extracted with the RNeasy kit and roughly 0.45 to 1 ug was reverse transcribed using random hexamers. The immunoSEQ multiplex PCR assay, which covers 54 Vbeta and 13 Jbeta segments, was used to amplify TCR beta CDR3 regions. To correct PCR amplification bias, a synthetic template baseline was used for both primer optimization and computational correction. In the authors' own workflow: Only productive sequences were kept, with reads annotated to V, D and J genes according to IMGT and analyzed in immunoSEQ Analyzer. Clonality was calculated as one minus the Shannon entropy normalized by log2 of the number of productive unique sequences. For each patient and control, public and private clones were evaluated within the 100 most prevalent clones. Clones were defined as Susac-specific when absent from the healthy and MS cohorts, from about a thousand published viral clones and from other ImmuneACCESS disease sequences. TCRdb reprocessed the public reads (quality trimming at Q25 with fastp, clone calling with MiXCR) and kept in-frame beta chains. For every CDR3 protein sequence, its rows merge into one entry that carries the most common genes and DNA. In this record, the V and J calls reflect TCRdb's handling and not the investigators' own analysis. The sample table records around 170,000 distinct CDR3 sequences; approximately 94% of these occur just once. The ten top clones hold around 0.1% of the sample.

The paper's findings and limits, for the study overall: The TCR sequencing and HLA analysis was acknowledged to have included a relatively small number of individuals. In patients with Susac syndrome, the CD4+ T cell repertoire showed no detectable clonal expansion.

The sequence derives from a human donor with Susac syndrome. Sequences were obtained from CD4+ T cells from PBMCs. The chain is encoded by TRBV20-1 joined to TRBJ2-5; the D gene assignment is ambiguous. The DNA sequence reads TGCAGTGCTAGCTTTCTGGCGGAGACCCAGTACTTC. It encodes CSASFLAETQYF.